The subject of this entry is one TCR beta chain. Its antigen is as yet unknown. Trimming stripped 5 bases from V and 8 bases from J, with 15 bases between. The germline CDR1 and CDR2 sequences are SEHNR and FQNEAQ (reference sequence). The CDR3 spans 14 residues. The sample is drawn from a study of T cell repertoires in cytomegalovirus infection. Overall study: Epitope selection comprised recently identified HLA-C-restricted CMV epitopes and well-studied HLA-B-restricted CMV epitopes. It was the public TCR beta signatures that indicated both CMV infection and matching HLA type. Broader study findings: CMV-specific TCR beta clonotypes restricted by HLA-C dominated the ex vivo response. Carriers of CMV plus the relevant HLA were identified by cumulative public TCR beta family frequency.

TCRdb redid the calling of the reads with MiXCR, one entry per CDR3 protein. The sample carries 700,000 to 950,000 distinct CDR3 sequences, around a third recorded once. The clonotype was recovered from a human donor in good health (CMV status not recorded). Some clones in this sample may be carry-over from other donors' samples. V usage is TRBV7-9 and J usage is TRBJ1-4; D is perhaps TRBD1 (5 bases). Material: cultured CD8+ T cells from PBMCs, obtained from culture after CMV antigen stimulation. This CDR3 reads CASSVTVRDEKLFF. For the CDR3, the DNA is TGTGCCAGCAGCGTGACAGTCAGGGACGAAAAACTGTTTTTT.